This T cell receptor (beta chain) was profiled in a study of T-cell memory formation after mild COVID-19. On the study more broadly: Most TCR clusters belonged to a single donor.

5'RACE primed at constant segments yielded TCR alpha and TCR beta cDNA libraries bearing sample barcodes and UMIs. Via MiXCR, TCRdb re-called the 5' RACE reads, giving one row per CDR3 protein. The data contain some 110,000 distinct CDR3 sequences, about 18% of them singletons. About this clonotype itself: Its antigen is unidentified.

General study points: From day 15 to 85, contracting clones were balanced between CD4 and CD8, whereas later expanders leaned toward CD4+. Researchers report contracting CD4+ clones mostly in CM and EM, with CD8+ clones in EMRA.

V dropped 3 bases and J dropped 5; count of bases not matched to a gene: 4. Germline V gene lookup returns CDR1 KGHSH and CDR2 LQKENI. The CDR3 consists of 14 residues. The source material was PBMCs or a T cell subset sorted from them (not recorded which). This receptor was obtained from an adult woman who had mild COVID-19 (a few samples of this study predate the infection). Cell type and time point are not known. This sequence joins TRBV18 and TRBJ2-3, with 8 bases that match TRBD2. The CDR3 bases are TGTGCCAGCTCACCTCCGGGAGGGGGAGATACGCAGTATTTT. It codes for CASSPPGGGDTQYF. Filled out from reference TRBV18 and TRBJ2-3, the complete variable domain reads NAGVMQNPRHLVRRRGQEARLRCSPMKGHSHVYWYRQLPEEGLKFMVYLQKENIIDESGMPKERFSAEFPKEGPSILRIQQVVRGDSAAYFCASSPPGGGDTQYFGPGTRLTVL.